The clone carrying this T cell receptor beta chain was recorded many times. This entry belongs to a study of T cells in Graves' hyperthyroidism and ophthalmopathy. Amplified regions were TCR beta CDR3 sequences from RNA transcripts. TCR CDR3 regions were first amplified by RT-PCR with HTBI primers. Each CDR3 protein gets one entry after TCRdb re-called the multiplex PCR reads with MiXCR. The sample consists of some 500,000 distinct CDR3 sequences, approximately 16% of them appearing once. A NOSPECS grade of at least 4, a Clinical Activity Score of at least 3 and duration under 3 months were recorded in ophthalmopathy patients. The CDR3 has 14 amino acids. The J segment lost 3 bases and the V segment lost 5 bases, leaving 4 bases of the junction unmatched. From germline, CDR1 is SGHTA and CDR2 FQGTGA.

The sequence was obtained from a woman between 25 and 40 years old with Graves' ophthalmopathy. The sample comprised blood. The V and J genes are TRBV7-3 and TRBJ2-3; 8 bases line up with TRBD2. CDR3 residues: CASSLGGATDTQYF. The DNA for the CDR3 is TGTGCCAGCAGCCTCGGGGGGGCGACAGATACGCAGTATTTT.